What follows are 5 T cell receptor beta chains derived from one specimen sequenced in a study of glioma-infiltrating T cells. TCR alpha and beta CDR3 regions were amplified from RNA using iRepertoire nested multiplex PCR. TCRdb reprocessed the multiplex PCR reads with MiXCR, giving one entry per CDR3 protein. The repertoire consists of 300,000 to 450,000 distinct CDR3 sequences, with 41% occurring once and the leading ten covering approximately 12%. The specimen was glioma tissue, nonneoplastic brain tissue, or PBMCs (not recorded which). The receptors were sampled from a human donor with low-grade glioma or glioblastoma, undergoing nonglioma brain surgery, or in good health (not recorded which).

V gene TRBV28 combines with J gene TRBJ2-7; D may correspond to TRBD1 or TRBD2 (5 bases each). V gave up 4 bases and J gave up 5 bases, with 15 bases separating them. Germline CDR1 and CDR2: MDHEN and SYDVKM. This CDR3 has 14 amino acids. CDR3 in DNA: TGTGCCAGCAGTTCTTCCCGCCGGGGCCACGAGCAGTACTTC. It is translated as CASSSSRRGHEQYF.

The V call is TRBV10-3, the J call TRBJ1-2; tentative D call: TRBD1 (6 bases). Germline lookup yields CDR1 ENHRY and CDR2 SYGVKD. The CDR3 runs to 15 residues. Trimming shortened V by 4 bases and J by 4 bases, and 16 bases separated the two germline ends. The CDR3 coding sequence is TGTGCCATCAGTGTTAGTTGGTACAGGGCCTATGGCTACACCTTC. Translated, it gives CAISVSWYRAYGYTF.

This clonotype was picked up many times. The rearrangement uses TRBV28 and TRBJ1-2, with 7 bases that match TRBD1. CDR1 is MDHEN, CDR2 SYDVKM, per germline. The CDR3 totals 14 residues. V lost 7 bases, J lost 7 bases, and 12 bases stayed unmatched. CDR3 bases: TGTGCCAGCACCCCCGAGACAGGGAGGTTTGGCTACACCTTC. This translates into CASTPETGRFGYTF.

In this sample, this clonotype turned up many times. The V call is TRBV6-1, the J call TRBJ1-1; D is uncertain. Germline CDR1 MNHNS, CDR2 SASEGT. The CDR3 extends over 14 amino acids. V shed 6 bases and J shed 4 bases, with 15 bases lying between them. The CDR3: CASSTQWGSTEAFF. CDR3 sequence (DNA): TGTGCCAGCAGCACCCAGTGGGGTAGCACTGAAGCTTTCTTT.

The chain has TRBV7-2 and TRBJ1-1, with 8 bases matching TRBD1. Trimming at V came to 3 bases and at J to 4 bases, leaving 4 bases not matched to a gene. CDR3 length: 14 amino acids. The V gene's germline CDR1 is SGHTA and CDR2 FQGNSA. The CDR3 nucleotides read TGTGCCAGCAGCTTTACAGGGGGGGCCACTGAAGCTTTCTTT. It is translated as CASSFTGGATEAFF.